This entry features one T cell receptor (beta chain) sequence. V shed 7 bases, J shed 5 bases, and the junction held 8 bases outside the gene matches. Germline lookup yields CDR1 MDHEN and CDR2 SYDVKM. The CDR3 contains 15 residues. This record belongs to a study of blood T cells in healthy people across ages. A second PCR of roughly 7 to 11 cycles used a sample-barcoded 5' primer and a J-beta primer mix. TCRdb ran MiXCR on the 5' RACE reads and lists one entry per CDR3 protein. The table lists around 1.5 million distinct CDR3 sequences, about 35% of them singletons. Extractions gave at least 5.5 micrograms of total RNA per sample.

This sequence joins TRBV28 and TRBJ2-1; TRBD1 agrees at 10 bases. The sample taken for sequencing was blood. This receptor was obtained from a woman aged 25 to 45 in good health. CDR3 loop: CASNQGTGVHNEQFF. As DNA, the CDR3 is TGTGCCAGCAATCAAGGGACAGGGGTCCACAATGAGCAGTTCTTC.